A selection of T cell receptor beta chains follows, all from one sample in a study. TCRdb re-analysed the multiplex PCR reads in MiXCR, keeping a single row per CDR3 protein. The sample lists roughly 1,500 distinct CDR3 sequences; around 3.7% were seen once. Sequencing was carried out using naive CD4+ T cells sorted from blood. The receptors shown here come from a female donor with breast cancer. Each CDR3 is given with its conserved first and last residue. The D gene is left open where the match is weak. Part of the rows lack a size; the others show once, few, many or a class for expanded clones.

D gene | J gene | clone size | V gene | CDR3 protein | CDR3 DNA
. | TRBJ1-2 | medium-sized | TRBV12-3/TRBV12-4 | CASSQGYGYTF | TGTGCCAGCAGCCAGGGCTATGGCTACACCTTC
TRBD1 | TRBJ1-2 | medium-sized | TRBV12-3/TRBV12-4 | CASSSGQGLSGGYTF | TGTGCCAGCAGTTCTGGACAGGGCTTGTCGGGTGGCTACACCTTC
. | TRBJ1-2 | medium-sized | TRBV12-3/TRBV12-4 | CASSQTALPNGGYTF | TGTGCCAGCAGCCAGACAGCCTTACCTAATGGCGGCTACACCTTC
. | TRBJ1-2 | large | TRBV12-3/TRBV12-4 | CASSFTLGNYGYTF | TGTGCCAGCAGTTTCACCCTCGGGAACTATGGCTACACCTTC
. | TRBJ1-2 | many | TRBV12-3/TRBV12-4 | CASSSSRELTYGYTF | TGTGCCAGCAGCTCCTCCAGGGAATTGACCTATGGCTACACCTTC
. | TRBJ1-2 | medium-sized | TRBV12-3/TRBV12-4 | CASSFGQTPYGYTF | TGTGCCAGCAGTTTTGGGCAGACGCCCTATGGCTACACCTTC
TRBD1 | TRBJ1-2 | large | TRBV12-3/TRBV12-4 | CASRIRRDSYGYTF | TGTGCCAGCAGGATTCGGCGGGACAGCTATGGCTACACCTTC
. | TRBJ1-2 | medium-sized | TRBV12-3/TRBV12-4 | CASSSSFGDSYTF | TGTGCCAGCAGTTCCAGCTTTGGGGATAGCTACACCTTC
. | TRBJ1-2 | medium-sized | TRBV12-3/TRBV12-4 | CASSATRGYTF | TGTGCCAGCAGTGCGACACGTGGCTACACCTTC
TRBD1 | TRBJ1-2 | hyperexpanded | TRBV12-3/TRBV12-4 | CASSPPGQGVNYGYTF | TGTGCCAGCAGTCCTCCGGGACAGGGAGTTAACTATGGCTACACCTTC
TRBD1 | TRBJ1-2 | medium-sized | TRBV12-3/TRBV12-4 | CASIQWTGSGYTF | TGTGCCAGCATCCAATGGACAGGGTCTGGCTACACCTTC
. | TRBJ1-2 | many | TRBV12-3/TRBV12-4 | CASSASGYTF | TGTGCCAGCAGTGCCTCTGGCTACACCTTC
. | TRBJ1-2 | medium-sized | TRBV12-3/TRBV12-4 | CASSLEPGRINYGYTF | TGTGCCAGCAGTTTAGAACCAGGAAGGATCAACTATGGCTACACCTTC
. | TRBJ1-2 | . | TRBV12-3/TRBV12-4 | CASSLGGANGGYTF | TGTGCCAGCAGTTTGGGAGGGGCGAATGGTGGCTACACCTTC
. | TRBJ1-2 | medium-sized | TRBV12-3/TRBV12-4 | CASRSTGYYGYTF | TGTGCCAGCAGGTCCACAGGGTACTATGGCTACACCTTC
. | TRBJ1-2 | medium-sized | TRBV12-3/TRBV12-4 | CASSLGAAGYTF | TGTGCCAGCAGTTTAGGCGCCGCCGGCTACACCTTC
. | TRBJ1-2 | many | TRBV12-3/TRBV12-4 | CASSSYPGSEGYTF | TGTGCCAGCAGTTCCTACCCGGGTTCTGAAGGCTACACCTTC
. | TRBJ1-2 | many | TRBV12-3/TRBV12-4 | CASRSRRITVNNYGYTF | TGTGCCAGCAGGTCCCGCAGAATCACAGTGAATAACTATGGCTACACCTTC
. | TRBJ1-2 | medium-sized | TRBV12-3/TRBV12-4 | CASSRREGNYGYTF | TGTGCCAGCAGCCGCCGGGAAGGAAACTATGGCTACACCTTC
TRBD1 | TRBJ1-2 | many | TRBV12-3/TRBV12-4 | CASSPGTGRANYGYTF | TGTGCCAGCAGTCCAGGGACAGGGAGGGCTAACTATGGCTACACCTTC
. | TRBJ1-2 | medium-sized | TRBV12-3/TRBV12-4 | CASSWEFDYGYTF | TGTGCCAGCAGCTGGGAGTTTGACTATGGCTACACCTTC
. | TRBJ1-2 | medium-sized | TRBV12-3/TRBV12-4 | CASSLDEKNYGYTF | TGTGCCAGCAGTTTAGATGAGAAGAACTATGGCTACACCTTC
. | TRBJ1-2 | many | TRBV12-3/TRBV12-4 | CASSLGIGYTF | TGTGCCAGCAGTTTAGGGATTGGCTACACCTTC
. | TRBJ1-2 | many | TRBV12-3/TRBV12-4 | CASSLAGSRLYGYTF | TGTGCCAGCAGTTTAGCAGGGAGCCGCCTTTATGGCTACACCTTC
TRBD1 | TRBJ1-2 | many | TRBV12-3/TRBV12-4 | CASTRTGRAYGYTF | TGTGCCAGCACCAGGACAGGGCGGGCCTATGGCTACACCTTC
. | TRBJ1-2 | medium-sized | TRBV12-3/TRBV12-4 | CASSFEARVLTF | TGTGCCAGCAGTTTTGAGGCCAGGGTGCTCACCTTC
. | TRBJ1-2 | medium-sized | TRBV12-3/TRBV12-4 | CASSFPGNYGYTF | TGTGCCAGCAGTTTTCCAGGCAACTATGGCTACACCTTC
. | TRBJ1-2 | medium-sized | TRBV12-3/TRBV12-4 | CASTFLGQRNYGYTF | TGTGCCAGCACCTTCTTGGGGCAGAGAAACTATGGCTACACCTTC
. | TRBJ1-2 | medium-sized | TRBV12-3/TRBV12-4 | CASSLGQYYGYTF | TGTGCCAGCAGTTTAGGGCAGTACTATGGCTACACCTTC
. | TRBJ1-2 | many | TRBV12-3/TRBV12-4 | CASSSTANYGYTF | TGTGCCAGCAGTTCGACAGCTAACTATGGCTACACCTTC
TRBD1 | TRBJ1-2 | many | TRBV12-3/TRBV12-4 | CASSPNTGTGHYGYTF | TGTGCCAGCAGTCCAAATACCGGGACAGGACACTATGGCTACACCTTC
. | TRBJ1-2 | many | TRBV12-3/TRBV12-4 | CASSYRAYGYTF | TGTGCCAGCAGTTACAGGGCCTATGGCTACACCTTC
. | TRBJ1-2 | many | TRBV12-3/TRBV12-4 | CASSRNNYGYTF | TGTGCCAGCAGCCGGAATAACTATGGCTACACCTTC
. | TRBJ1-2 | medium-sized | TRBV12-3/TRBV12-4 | CASSLTSKGAYGYTF | TGTGCCAGCAGTTTAACGTCAAAGGGCGCGTATGGCTACACCTTC
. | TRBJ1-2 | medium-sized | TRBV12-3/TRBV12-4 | CASSFGGGYGYTF | TGTGCCAGCAGTTTTGGCGGTGGATATGGCTACACCTTC
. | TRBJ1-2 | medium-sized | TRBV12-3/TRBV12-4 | CASSISRGGYTF | TGTGCCAGCAGTATAAGCCGGGGTGGCTACACCTTC
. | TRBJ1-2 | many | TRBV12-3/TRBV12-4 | CASSLGTTNYGYTF | TGTGCCAGCAGTTTAGGGACGACTAACTATGGCTACACCTTC
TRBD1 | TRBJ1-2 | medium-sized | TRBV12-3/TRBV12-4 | CASSPGTGDWSYGYTF | TGTGCCAGCAGCCCCGGGACAGGAGATTGGAGCTATGGCTACACCTTC
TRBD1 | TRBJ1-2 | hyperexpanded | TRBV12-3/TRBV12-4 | CASSSGQANYGYTF | TGTGCCAGCAGTTCTGGACAGGCGAACTATGGCTACACCTTC
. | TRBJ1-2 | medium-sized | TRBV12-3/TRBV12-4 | CASSLTEAGYTF | TGTGCCAGCAGTTTGACTGAGGCTGGCTACACCTTC
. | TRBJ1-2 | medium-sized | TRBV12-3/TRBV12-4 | CASSQHSGRNYGYTF | TGTGCCAGCAGTCAACATTCGGGGCGTAACTATGGCTACACCTTC
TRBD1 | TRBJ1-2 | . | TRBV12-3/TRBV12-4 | CASRWDRSVGYTF | TGTGCCAGCAGGTGGGACAGGTCGGTGGGCTACACCTTC
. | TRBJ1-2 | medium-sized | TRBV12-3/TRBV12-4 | CATFNDGYTF | TGTGCCACCTTCAACGATGGCTACACCTTC
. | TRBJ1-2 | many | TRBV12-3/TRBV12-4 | CASSPSRGSRYGYTF | TGTGCCAGCAGCCCCTCCAGGGGCAGCCGCTATGGCTACACCTTC
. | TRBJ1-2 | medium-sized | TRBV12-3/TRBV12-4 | CASSSYRYYIDGYTF | TGTGCCAGCAGTTCATACCGGTATTACATCGATGGCTACACCTTC
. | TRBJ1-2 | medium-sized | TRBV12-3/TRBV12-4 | CASSGQGLGYTF | TGTGCCAGCAGCGGCCAGGGGTTGGGCTACACCTTC
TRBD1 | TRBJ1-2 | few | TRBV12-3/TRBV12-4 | CASSLSGTGRYGYTF | TGTGCCAGCAGTTTAAGCGGGACAGGGAGGTATGGCTACACCTTC
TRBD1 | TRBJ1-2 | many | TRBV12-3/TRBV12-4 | CASSFTGDDGYTF | TGTGCCAGCAGTTTTACAGGGGATGATGGCTACACCTTC
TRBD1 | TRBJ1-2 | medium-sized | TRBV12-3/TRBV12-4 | CASRPGTVSLGYTF | TGTGCCAGCAGGCCAGGGACAGTCTCCCTTGGCTACACCTTC
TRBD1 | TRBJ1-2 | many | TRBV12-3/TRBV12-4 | CASTHGTGPYGYTF | TGTGCCAGCACTCATGGGACAGGCCCATATGGCTACACCTTC
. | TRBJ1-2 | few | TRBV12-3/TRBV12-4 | CASSLTENYGYTF | TGTGCCAGCAGTTTGACGGAAAACTATGGCTACACCTTC
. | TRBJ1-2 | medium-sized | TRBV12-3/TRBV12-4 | CASAPGEGYGYTF | TGTGCCAGCGCCCCAGGGGAAGGCTATGGCTACACCTTC
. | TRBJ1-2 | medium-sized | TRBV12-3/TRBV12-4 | CASSSTDTGLYGYTF | TGTGCCAGCAGTTCGACGGATACCGGACTCTATGGCTACACCTTC
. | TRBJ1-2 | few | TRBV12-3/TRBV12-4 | CASSLIGGALYSGYTF | TGTGCCAGCAGTTTAATTGGAGGGGCACTTTATTCTGGCTACACCTTC
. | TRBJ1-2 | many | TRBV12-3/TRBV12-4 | CASRANYGYTF | TGTGCCAGCAGGGCCAACTATGGCTACACCTTC
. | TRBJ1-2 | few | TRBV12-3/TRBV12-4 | CASSLDEGTTGYTF | TGTGCCAGCAGTTTAGACGAAGGGACTACGGGCTACACCTTC
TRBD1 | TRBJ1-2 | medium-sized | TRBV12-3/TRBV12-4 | CASSRTGTGISGYTF | TGTGCCAGCAGTCGTACCGGGACAGGGATAAGTGGCTACACCTTC
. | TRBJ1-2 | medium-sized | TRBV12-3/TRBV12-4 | CASSSRGYGYTF | TGTGCCAGCAGTTCGCGGGGCTATGGCTACACCTTC
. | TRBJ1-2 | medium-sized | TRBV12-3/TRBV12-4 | CASSLVVTGNPFGYTF | TGTGCCAGCAGTTTAGTAGTAACAGGGAATCCATTTGGCTACACCTTC
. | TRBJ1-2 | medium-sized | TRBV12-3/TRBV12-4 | CASSFRRGWGYGYTF | TGTGCCAGCAGTTTCCGCAGGGGATGGGGCTATGGCTACACCTTC